This TCR beta chain was observed in a study of cytotoxic CD8 clonotypes in ibrutinib-treated CLL. Sequencing was performed with immunoSEQ multiplex PCR; in TCRdb, only in-frame clones are kept and a portion is missing. The table shows 65,000 to 95,000 clones, with about 86% occurring only once. CDR1 is MNHNS and CDR2 is SASEGT in the germline V gene. The CDR3 is 15 residues long. Deletions cut 2 bases from V and 4 bases from J, with 14 bases between. The TCR comes from a human donor with chronic lymphocytic leukemia. The material was PBMCs, obtained before ibrutinib treatment. The rearrangement uses TRBV6-1 and TRBJ1-2, with D unresolved. The CDR3 spells CASSEWERVGYGYTF. CDR3 sequence (DNA): TGTGCCAGCAGTGAATGGGAAAGGGTGGGCTATGGCTACACCTTC.